The present entry profiles one T cell receptor beta chain with its context. The target antigen is unknown. Profiling relied on immunoSEQ multiplex PCR, and the TCRdb table lists in-frame clones only, not all of them. The sample holds roughly 56,000 clones, more than 60% seen once. The data belong to a study of vaccination effects on CD4 cells after COVID-19. General observations from the study: Late in the post-vaccination period, infection-induced and vaccine-induced clones underwent marked clonal contraction. Missing from the study were early post-infection timepoints, and its convalescent patients were few.

Cultured cells yielded isolated CD4+ T cells after 10 to 11 days. Vaccine recipients had no previous SARS-CoV-2 infection; their nucleocapsid antibodies were negative. Researchers swapped half the medium for IL-2 medium on both days 3 and 7. The V end was cut by 6 bases, the J end by 9 bases, with 12 bases between. The CDR3 is 12 amino acids. CDR1 is MGHRA, CDR2 YSYEKL, per germline. The V and J genes are TRBV4-1 and TRBJ2-1; D possibly corresponds to TRBD2 (6 bases). The origin of this receptor is a human donor who received a COVID-19 vaccine. The source material was CD4+ T cells from PBMCs cultured without peptide, sampled before COVID-19 vaccination. The CDR3 sequence: CASSQARGEQFF. The CDR3 DNA reads TGCGCCAGCAGTCAGGCGCGGGGTGAGCAGTTCTTC.